A single sample gave rise to the 7 T cell receptor beta chains below, sequenced in a study of T cells in Graves' hyperthyroidism and ophthalmopathy. RNA transcripts provided the source from which TCR beta CDR3 regions were amplified. HTBI primers drove first-round RT-PCR of the TCR CDR3. TCRdb redid the calling of the multiplex PCR reads with MiXCR, one entry per CDR3 protein. The sample consists of 650,000 to 750,000 distinct CDR3 sequences, around 15% of them appearing once. The specimen sequenced was blood. These receptors came from a woman younger than 35 with Graves' hyperthyroidism.

This chain connects TRBV6-1 to TRBJ2-1; D might be TRBD2 (6 bases). The CDR3 is 14 amino acids. Germline CDR1 is MNHNS and CDR2 is SASEGT. The ends were cut back, 6 bases at V and 8 bases at J, with 17 bases in the middle. The CDR3 sequence is CASSPSERGYEQFF. As DNA, the CDR3 is TGTGCCAGCAGCCCTAGCGAGAGAGGGTATGAGCAGTTCTTC.

This clonotype showed up many times. This chain connects TRBV7-8 to TRBJ2-1; 9 positions match TRBD1. Germline trimming cut 3 bases from V and 4 bases from J; bases unmatched to any gene: 16. The CDR3 covers 19 residues. Germline values: CDR1 SGHVS, CDR2 FQNEAQ. The CDR3 DNA is TGTGCCAGCAGCTTCCCAAACAATGGCGACAGGGGGACTTACAATGAGCAGTTCTTC. Its translation: CASSFPNNGDRGTYNEQFF.

At least ten counts were recorded for this clonotype. V usage is TRBV18 and J usage is TRBJ2-1; tentative D call: TRBD1 (6 bases). V was pared by 3 bases and J by 4 bases, with 16 bases between. There are 16 residues in the CDR3. Germline CDR1 reads KGHSH; CDR2 reads LQKENI. This CDR3 is CASSPKTNTGYNEQFF. For the CDR3, the DNA is TGTGCCAGCTCACCCAAAACCAACACAGGGTACAATGAGCAGTTCTTC.

At least ten counts were recorded for this clonotype. The chain couples TRBV15 to TRBJ1-5, with D possibly TRBD1 on 6 matching bases. Trimming cost V 5 bases and J 0 bases, with 11 bases left between them. The CDR3 has 15 residues. Germline loops: CDR1 LNHNV, CDR2 YYDKDF (reference sequence). CDR3 loop: CATSQGGDSNQPQHF. In DNA, the CDR3 is TGTGCCACCAGCCAAGGGGGGGATAGCAATCAGCCCCAGCATTTT.

This clonotype has ten or more counts. The rearrangement joins TRBV13 to TRBJ1-3; D is uncertain. Germline CDR1 reads PRHDT; CDR2 reads FYEKMQ (reference sequence). CDR3 size: 13 residues. Trimming pared 5 bases from V and 6 bases from J, leaving 11 bases between. The chain's CDR3 is CASSLSDLNTIYF. CDR3 DNA sequence: TGTGCCAGCAGCCTATCCGACCTAAACACCATATATTTT. The entire variable domain, with the rest obtained from reference TRBV13 and TRBJ1-3, is as follows: AAGVIQSPRHLIKEKRETATLKCYPIPRHDTVYWYQQGPGQDPQFLISFYEKMQSDKGSIPDRFSAQQFSDYHSELNMSSLELGDSALYFCASSLSDLNTIYFGEGSWLTVV.

This chain uses TRBV19 with TRBJ1-5; 10 positions agree with TRBD1. Germline V lookup: CDR1 LNHDA, CDR2 SQIVND (reference sequence). V lost 5 bases to trimming and J lost 2 bases; unmatched junction nucleotides: 3. CDR3 length equals 15 residues. This chain's CDR3 is CASSWDRGGNQPQHF. CDR3 nucleotide sequence: TGTGCCAGTAGTTGGGACAGGGGTGGCAATCAGCCCCAGCATTTT.

This clonotype appeared many times. The rearrangement joins TRBV7-9 to TRBJ2-7; D is possibly TRBD2 (6 bases). CDR1 is SEHNR and CDR2 is FQNEAQ in the germline V gene (reference sequence). The CDR3 consists of 14 residues. Trimming removed 5 bases at V and 3 bases at J, with 14 bases between. CDR3 bases: TGTGCCAGCAGCGTCACTTCTAGCGACTACGAGCAGTACTTC. The encoded protein is CASSVTSSDYEQYF.